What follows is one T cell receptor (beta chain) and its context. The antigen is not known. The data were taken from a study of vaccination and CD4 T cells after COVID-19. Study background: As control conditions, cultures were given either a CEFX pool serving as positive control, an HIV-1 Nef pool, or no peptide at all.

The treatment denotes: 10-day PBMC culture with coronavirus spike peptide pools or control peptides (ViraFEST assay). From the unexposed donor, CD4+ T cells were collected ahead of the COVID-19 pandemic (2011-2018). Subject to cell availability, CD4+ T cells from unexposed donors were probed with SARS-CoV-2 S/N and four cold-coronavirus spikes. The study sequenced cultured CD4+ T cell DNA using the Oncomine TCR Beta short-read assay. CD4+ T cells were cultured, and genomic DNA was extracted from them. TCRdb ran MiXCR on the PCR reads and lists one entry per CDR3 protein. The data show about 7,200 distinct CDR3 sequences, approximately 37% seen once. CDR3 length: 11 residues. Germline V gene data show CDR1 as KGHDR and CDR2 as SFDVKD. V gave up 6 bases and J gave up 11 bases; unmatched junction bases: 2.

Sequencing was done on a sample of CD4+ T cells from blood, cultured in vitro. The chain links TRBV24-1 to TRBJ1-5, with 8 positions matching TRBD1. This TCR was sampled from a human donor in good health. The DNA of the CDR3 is TGTGCCACCAGTCAGGGGGCGGCCCAGCATTTT. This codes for CATSQGAAQHF.